This T cell receptor beta chain was found in a study of T cell responses to AZD1222 COVID-19 vaccine. The repertoire was sequenced with immunoSEQ multiplex PCR; TCRdb's copy has only in-frame clones and lacks some. Here the sample spans about 110,000 clones, about 90% being singletons. Germline V gene sequence: CDR1 SEHNR, CDR2 FQNEAQ (reference sequence). The ends were cut back, 4 bases at V and 6 bases at J, with 12 bases in the middle. The CDR3 contains 13 residues. The sample here was peripheral blood, taken on day 0 of AZD1222 vaccination. The clonotype originates from an adult in good health. The genes are TRBV7-9 and TRBJ1-1; TRBD1 might be the D (5 bases). For the CDR3, the DNA is TGTGCCAGCAGCTACCGGAGACAGTCTGAAGCTTTCTTT. Amino acid sequence: CASSYRRQSEAFF.